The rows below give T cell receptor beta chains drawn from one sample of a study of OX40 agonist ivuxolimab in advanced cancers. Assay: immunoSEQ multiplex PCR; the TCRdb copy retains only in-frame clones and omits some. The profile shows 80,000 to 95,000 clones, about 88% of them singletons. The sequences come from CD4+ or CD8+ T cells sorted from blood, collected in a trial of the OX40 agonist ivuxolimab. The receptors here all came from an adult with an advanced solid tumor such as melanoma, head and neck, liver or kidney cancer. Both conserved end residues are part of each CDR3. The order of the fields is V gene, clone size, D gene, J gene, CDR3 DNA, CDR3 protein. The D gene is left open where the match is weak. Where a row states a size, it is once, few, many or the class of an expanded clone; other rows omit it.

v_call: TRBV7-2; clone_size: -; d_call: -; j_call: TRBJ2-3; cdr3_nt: TGTGCCAGCAGCTTAGGCGCGACCCCTACGCAGTATTTT; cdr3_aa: CASSLGATPTQYF
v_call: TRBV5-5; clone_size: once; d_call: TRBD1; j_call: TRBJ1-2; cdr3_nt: TGTGCCAGCAGCTTAGGACAGGACTACTATGGCTACACCTTC; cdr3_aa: CASSLGQDYYGYTF
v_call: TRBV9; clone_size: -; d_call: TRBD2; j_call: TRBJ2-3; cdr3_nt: TGTGCCAGCAGCGTAGCTGGAATGGGGCGGGGGGGCCAAACTAGCACAGATACGCAGTATTTT; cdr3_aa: CASSVAGMGRGGQTSTDTQYF
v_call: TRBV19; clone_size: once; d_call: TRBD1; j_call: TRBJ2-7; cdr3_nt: TGTGCCAGTAGTACTACCACCGGGACAGAGAAGGAGTACTTC; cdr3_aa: CASSTTTGTEKEYF
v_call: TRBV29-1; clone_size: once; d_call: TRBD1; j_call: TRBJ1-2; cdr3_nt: TGCAGCGTTGATATGGACAGGGCGAGGGGCTACACCTTC; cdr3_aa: CSVDMDRARGYTF
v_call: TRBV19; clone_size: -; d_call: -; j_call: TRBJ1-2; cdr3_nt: TGTGCCAGTAGTATCCCCACGGGACTCAGCTACACCTTC; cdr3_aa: CASSIPTGLSYTF
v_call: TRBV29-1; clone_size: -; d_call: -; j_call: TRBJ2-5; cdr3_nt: TGCAGCGTTGAGGCGGGGCCAGAGACCCAGTACTTC; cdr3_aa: CSVEAGPETQYF
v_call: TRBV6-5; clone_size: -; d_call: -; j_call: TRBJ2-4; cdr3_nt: TGTGCCAGCAGTGCGAACAGGTCCCCCAAAAACATTCAGTACTTC; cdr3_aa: CASSANRSPKNIQYF
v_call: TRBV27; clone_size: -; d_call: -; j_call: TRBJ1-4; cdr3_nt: TGTGCCAGCAGAAACGGGAGAGGGAAACTGTTTTTT; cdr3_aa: CASRNGRGKLFF
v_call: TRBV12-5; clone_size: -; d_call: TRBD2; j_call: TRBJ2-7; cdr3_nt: TGTGCTAGTGGACTAGCGGGGGGGCCCTACGAGCAGTACTTC; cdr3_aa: CASGLAGGPYEQYF
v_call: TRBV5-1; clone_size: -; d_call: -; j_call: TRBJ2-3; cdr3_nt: TGCGCCACCAGATCGAATAGCGGCACAGATACGCAGTATTTT; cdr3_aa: CATRSNSGTDTQYF
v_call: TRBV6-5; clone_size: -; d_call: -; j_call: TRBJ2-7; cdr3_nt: TGTGCCAGCAGTTATTCGTCGCAGGGGCCCTACGAGCAGTACTTC; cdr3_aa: CASSYSSQGPYEQYF
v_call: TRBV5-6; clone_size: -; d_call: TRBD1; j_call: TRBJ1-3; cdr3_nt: TGTGCCAGCAGCTTGGTCAGGGGGCTTCCTGGAAACACCATATATTTT; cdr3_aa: CASSLVRGLPGNTIYF
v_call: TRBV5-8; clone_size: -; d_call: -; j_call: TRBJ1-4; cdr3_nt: TGTGCCAGCAGCTATGGTAGAGCAACTAATGAAAAACTGTTTTTT; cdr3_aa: CASSYGRATNEKLFF
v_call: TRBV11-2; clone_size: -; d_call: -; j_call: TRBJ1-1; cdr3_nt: TGTGCCAGCAGCTGGGCAGGTGGAGGCCTTTCGCCTGAAGCTTTCTTT; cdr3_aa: CASSWAGGGLSPEAFF
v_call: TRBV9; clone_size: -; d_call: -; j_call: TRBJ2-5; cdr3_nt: TGTGCCAGCAGCGTAGGGAGGGCCAGGGAGACCCAGTACTTC; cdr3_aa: CASSVGRARETQYF
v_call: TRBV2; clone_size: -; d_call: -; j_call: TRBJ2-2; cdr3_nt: TGTGCCACATCGGGGGGCCCCAACACCGGGGAGCTGTTTTTT; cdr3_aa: CATSGGPNTGELFF
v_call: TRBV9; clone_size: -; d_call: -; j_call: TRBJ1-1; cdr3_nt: TGTGCCAGCAGCACAGACGGGAACACTGAAGCTTTCTTT; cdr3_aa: CASSTDGNTEAFF
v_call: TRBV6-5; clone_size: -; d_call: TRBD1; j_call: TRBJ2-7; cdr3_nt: TGTGCCGTAACCAGACAGGGCTCCCACGAGCAGTACTTC; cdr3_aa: CAVTRQGSHEQYF
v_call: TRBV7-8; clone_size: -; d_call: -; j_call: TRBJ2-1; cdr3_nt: TGTGCCAGCAGCTTCGGGGTCGAACTGGGTAATGAGCAGTTCTTC; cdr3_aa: CASSFGVELGNEQFF
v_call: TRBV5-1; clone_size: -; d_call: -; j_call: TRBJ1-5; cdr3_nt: TGCGCCAGCAGCTTGACAGGTGGAAATCAGCCCCAGCATTTT; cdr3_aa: CASSLTGGNQPQHF
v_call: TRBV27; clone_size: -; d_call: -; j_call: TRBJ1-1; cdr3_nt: TGTGCCAGCAGGCTACAGGGAACCACTGAAGCTTTCTTT; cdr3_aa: CASRLQGTTEAFF
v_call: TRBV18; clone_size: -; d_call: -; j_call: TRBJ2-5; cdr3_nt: TGTGCCAGCTCACCAGCAAGAGAGACCCAGTACTTC; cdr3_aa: CASSPARETQYF
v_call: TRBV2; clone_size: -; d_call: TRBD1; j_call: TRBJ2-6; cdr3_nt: TGTGCCAGCAGGGGGGACAGATATTCCTCTGGGGCCAACGTCCTGACTTTC; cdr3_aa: CASRGDRYSSGANVLTF
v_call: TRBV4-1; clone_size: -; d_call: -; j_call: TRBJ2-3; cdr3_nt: TGCGCCAGCAGCCAAGTTAGCGCAGGGTCCGGGCGAGATACGCAGTATTTT; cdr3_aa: CASSQVSAGSGRDTQYF
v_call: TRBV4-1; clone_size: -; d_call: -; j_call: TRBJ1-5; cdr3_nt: TGCGCCAGCAGCGATACAGGGCGCAATCAGCCCCAGCATTTT; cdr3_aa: CASSDTGRNQPQHF
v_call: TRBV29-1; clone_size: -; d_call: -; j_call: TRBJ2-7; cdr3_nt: TGCAGCGTTGGTGGCGGAGCCTACGAGCAGTACTTC; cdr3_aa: CSVGGGAYEQYF
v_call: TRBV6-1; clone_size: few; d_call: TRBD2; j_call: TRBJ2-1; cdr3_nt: TGTGCCAGCAGTGAGGCTAGCGGGAGAAGGGTTCGATTTGGTGAGCAGTTCTTC; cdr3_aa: CASSEASGRRVRFGEQFF
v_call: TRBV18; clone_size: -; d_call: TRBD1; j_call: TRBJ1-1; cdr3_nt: TGTGCCAGCTCCCGGACAGGGGAGAACACTGAAGCTTTCTTT; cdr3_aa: CASSRTGENTEAFF
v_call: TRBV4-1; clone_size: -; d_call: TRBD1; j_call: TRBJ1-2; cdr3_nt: TGCGCCAGCAGCCAAGCCGGGACAGGGTCTAACTATGGCTACACCTTC; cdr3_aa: CASSQAGTGSNYGYTF
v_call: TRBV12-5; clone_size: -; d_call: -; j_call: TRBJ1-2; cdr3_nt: TGTGCTAGTGGTTTGGTAATGATGAGGGAGATCTATGGCTACACCTTC; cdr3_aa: CASGLVMMREIYGYTF
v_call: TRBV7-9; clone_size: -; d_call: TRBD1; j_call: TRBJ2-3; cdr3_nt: TGTGCCAGCAGCGCACGGCCGGGACAGGGGCCAGATACGCAGTATTTT; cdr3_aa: CASSARPGQGPDTQYF
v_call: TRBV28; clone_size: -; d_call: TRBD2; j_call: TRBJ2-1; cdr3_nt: TGTGCCGGAAGTTATAGCGGGGGACCCAACAATGAGCAGTTCTTC; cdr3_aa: CAGSYSGGPNNEQFF
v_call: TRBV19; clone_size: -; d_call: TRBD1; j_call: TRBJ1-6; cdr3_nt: TGTGCCAGTAGTATCTCGACAGGGATTTCACCCCTCCACTTT; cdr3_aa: CASSISTGISPLHF
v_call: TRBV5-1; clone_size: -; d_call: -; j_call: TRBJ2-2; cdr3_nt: TGCGCCAGCAGCTTAAAACGAACCGGGGAGCTGTTTTTT; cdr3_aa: CASSLKRTGELFF
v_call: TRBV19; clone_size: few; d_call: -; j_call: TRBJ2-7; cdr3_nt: TGTGCCAGTAGTATTCGCCGAGGCCACGAGCAGTACTTC; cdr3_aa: CASSIRRGHEQYF
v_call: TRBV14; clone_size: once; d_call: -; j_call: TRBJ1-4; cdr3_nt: TGTGCCAGCAGCCAGGCCGGGACGGGGAATGAAAAACTGTTTTTT; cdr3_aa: CASSQAGTGNEKLFF
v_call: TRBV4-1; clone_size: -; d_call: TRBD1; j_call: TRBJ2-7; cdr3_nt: TGCGCCAGCAGCCCGACAGGGATCTACGAGCAGTACTTC; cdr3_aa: CASSPTGIYEQYF
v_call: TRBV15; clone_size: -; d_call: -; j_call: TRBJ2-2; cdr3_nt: TGTGCCACCAGCAGACGGGGAGGGGGAGGGAACACCGGGGAGCTGTTTTTT; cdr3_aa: CATSRRGGGGNTGELFF
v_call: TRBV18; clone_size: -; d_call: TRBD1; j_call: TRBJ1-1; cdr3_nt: TGTGCCAGCTCACCGAGTGAGGGGGCGCTGGGCACTGAAGCTTTCTTT; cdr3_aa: CASSPSEGALGTEAFF
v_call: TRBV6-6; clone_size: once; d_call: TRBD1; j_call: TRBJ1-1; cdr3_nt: TGTGCCAGCAGTAAACGACAGGGATGGGGCACTGAAGCTTTCTTT; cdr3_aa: CASSKRQGWGTEAFF
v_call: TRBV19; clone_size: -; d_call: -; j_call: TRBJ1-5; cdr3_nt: TGTGCCAGTACCCCCATGCGGGGCCCTAGCAATCAGCCCCAGCATTTT; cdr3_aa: CASTPMRGPSNQPQHF
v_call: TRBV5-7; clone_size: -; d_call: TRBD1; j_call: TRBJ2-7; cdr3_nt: TGTGCCAGCAGCTTCAGGGGACAGTTTTACGAGCAGTACTTC; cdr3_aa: CASSFRGQFYEQYF
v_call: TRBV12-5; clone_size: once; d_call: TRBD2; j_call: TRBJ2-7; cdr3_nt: TGTGCTACCGCAACTATAACCGGGACTAGCGCATCTCTTAACTACGAGCAGTACTTC; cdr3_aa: CATATITGTSASLNYEQYF
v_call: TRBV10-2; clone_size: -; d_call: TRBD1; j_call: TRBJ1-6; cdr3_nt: TGCGCCAGCAGTGAGGTAACGGGACAGTCCAATTCACCCCTCCACTTT; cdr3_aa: CASSEVTGQSNSPLHF
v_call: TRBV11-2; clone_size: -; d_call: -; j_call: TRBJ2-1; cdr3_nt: TGTGCCAGCAGTTCTAGGATCCGGGACAAGCGGTACAATGAGCAGTTCTTC; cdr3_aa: CASSSRIRDKRYNEQFF
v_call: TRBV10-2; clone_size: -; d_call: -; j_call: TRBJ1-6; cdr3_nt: TGCGCCAGCAGTGGGGCGGGGACGCCGACACCCCTCCACTTT; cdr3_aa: CASSGAGTPTPLHF
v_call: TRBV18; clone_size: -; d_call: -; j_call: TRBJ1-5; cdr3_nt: TGTGCCAGCTCACTGTCTCACACCCATTCAGGGGCATCCAATCAGCCCCAGCATTTT; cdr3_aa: CASSLSHTHSGASNQPQHF
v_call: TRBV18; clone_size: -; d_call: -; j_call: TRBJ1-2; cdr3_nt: TGTGCCAGCTCACCAGAGCTTAGTCTGGATTATGGCTACACCTTC; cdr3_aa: CASSPELSLDYGYTF
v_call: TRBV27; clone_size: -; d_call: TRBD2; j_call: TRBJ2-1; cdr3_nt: TGTGCCAGCAGTTTCTACGGTAGCGGGGGCCAGGGATTCCATGAGCAGTTCTTC; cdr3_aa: CASSFYGSGGQGFHEQFF
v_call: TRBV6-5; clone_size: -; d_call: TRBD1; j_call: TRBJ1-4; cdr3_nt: TGTGCCAGCAGTCCAGGGGGATACGGGGAAAAACTGTTTTTT; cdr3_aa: CASSPGGYGEKLFF
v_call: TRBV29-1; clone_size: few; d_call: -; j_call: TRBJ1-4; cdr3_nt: TGCAGTGGCCAGAGTTATAATGAAAAACTGTTTTTT; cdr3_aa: CSGQSYNEKLFF
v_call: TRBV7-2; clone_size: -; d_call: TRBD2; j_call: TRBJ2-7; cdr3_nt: TGTGCCAGCAGCCTTCAGCGGGGCCCCTACGAGCAGTACTTC; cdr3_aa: CASSLQRGPYEQYF
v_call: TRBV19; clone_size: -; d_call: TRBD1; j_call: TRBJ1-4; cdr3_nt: TGTGCCAGTAGCACAGGGGGGTTTGAAAAACTGTTTTTT; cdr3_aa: CASSTGGFEKLFF
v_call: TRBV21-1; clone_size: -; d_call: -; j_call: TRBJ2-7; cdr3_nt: TGTGCCAGCAGCCCACGGGACAGGGCCCCCTTAGCCTCCGAGCAGTACTTC; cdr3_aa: CASSPRDRAPLASEQYF
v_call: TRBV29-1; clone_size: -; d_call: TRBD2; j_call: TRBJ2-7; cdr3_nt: TGCAGCGTCGATACCGGGACTAGCGGGACGGGTGAGCAGTACTTC; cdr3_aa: CSVDTGTSGTGEQYF
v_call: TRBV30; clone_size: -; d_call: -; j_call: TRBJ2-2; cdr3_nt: TGTGCCTGGAGTGATGTGGCTGGCGGGGAGCTGTTTTTT; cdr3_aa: CAWSDVAGGELFF
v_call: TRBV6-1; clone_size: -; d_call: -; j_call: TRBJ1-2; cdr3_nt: TGTGCCAGTCGGAGGGACTATGGCTACACCTTC; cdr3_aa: CASRRDYGYTF
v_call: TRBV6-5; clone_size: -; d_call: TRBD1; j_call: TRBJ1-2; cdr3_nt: TGTGCCAGCAGTTACCAAGGACAGGGGGCCGATGGCTACACCTTC; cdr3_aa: CASSYQGQGADGYTF